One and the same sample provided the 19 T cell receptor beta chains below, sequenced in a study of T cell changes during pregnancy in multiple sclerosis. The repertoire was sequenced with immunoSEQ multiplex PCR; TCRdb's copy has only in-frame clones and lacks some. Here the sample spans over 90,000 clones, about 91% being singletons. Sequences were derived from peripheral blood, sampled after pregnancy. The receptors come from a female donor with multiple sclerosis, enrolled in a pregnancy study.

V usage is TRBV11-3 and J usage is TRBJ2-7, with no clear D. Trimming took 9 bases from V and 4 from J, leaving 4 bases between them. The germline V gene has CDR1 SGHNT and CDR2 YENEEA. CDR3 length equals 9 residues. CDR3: CARLYEQYF. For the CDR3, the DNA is TGTGCCAGACTTTACGAGCAGTACTTC. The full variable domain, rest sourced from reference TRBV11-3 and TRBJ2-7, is EAGVVQSPRYKIIEKKQPVAFWCNPISGHNTLYWYLQNLGQGPELLIRYENEEAVDDSQLPKDRFSAERLKGVDSTLKIQPAELGDSAVYLCARLYEQYFGPGTRLTVT.

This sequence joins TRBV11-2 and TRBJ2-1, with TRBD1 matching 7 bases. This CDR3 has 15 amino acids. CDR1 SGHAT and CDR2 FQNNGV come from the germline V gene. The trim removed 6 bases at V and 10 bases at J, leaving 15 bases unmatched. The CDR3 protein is CASSYPGQRSQEQFF. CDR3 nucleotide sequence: TGTGCCAGCAGTTATCCGGGACAGCGGTCACAAGAGCAGTTCTTC.

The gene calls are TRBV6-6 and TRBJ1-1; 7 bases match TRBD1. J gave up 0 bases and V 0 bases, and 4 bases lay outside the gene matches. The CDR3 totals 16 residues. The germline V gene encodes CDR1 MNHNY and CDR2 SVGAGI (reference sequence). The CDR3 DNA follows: TGTGCCAGCAGTTACTCAGAGACAGGGATGAACACTGAAGCTTTCTTT. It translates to CASSYSETGMNTEAFF.

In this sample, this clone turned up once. This CDR3 reads CASSLYAGGKNEQYF. Here the CDR3 DNA reads TGTGCCAGCAGTTTATACGCGGGGGGGAAGAACGAGCAGTACTTC. This chain links TRBV27 with TRBJ2-7, with 9 bases lining up with TRBD2. Per the germline V gene, CDR1 is MNHEY and CDR2 is SMNVEV (reference sequence). V shed 1 base and J 5 bases; nucleotides not matched to a gene: 6. This CDR3 region has 15 residues.

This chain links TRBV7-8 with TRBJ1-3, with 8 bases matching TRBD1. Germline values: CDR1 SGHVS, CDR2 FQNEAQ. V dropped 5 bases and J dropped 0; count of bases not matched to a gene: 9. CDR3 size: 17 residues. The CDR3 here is CASSIKPQGASGNTIYF. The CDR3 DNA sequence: TGTGCCAGCAGCATAAAACCTCAGGGGGCCTCTGGAAACACCATATATTTT.

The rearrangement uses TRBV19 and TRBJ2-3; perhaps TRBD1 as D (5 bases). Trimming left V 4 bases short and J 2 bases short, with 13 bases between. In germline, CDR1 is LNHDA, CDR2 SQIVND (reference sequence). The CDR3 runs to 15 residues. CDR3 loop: CASSNQGRDTDTQYF. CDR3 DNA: TGTGCCAGTAGTAATCAGGGCAGGGACACAGATACGCAGTATTTT.

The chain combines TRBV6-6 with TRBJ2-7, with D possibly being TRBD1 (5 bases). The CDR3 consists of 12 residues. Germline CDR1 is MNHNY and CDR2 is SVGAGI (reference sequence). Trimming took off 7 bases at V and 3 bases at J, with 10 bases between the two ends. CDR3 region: CASNSGYYEQYF. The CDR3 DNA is TGTGCCAGCAACTCAGGGTACTACGAGCAGTACTTC.

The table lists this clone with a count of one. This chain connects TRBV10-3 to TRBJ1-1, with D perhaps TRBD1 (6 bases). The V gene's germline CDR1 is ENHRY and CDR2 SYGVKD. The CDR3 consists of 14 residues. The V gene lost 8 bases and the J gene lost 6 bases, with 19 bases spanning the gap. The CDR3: CAIEDPGAHAEAFF. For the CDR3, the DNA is TGTGCCATCGAGGACCCAGGGGCCCACGCTGAAGCTTTCTTT.

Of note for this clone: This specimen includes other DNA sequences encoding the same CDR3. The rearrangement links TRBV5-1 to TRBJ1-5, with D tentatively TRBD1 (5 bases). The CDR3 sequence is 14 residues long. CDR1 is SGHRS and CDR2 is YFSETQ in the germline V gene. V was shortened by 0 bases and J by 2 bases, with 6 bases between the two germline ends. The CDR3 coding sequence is TGCGCCAGCAGCTTGGAAGGGGGCAATCAGCCCCAGCATTTT. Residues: CASSLEGGNQPQHF.

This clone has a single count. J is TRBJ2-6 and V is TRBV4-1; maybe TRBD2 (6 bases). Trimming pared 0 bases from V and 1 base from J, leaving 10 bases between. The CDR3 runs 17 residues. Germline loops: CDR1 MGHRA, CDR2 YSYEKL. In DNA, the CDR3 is TGCGCCAGCAGCCAAGATGGGGAGGCTTCTGGGGCCAACGTCCTGACTTTC. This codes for CASSQDGEASGANVLTF.

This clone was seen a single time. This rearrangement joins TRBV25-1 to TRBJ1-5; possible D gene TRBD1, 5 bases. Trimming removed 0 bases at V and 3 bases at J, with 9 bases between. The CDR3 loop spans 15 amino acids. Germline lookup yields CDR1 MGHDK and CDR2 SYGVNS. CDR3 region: CASSEYVTDNQPQHF. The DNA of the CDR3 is TGTGCCAGCAGTGAATACGTGACAGACAATCAGCCCCAGCATTTT.

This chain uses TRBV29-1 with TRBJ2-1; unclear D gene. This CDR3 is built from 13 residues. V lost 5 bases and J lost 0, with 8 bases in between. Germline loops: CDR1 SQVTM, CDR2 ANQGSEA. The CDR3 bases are TGCAGCGTTAAGTACTCCTCCTACAATGAGCAGTTCTTC. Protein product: CSVKYSSYNEQFF.

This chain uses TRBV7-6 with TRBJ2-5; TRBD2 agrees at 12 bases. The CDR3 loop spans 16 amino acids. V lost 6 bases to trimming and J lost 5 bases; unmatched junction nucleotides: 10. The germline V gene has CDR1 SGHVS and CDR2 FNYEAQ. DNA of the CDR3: TGTGCCAGCAGAAATCCCGGGACTAGCGGGTCGGAGACCCAGTACTTC. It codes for CASRNPGTSGSETQYF.

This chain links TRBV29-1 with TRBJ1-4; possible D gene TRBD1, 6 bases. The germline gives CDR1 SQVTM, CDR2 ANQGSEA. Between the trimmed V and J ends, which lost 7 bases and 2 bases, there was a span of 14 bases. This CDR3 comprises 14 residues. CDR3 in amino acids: CSGGRGGTNEKLFF. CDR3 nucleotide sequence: TGCAGCGGGGGCAGGGGTGGTACTAATGAAAAACTGTTTTTT.

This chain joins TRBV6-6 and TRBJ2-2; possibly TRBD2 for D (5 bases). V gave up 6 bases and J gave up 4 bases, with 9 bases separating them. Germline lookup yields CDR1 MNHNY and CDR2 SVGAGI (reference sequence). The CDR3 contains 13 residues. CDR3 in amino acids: CASRKGLTGELFF. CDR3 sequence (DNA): TGTGCCAGCAGGAAAGGACTCACCGGGGAGCTGTTTTTT.

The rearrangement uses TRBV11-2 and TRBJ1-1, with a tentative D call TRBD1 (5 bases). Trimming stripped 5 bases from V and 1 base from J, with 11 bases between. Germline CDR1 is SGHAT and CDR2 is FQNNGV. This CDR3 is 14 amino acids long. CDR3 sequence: CASSGRGRNTEAFF. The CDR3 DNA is TGTGCCAGCAGCGGCCGGGGGAGGAACACTGAAGCTTTCTTT.

CDR3 nucleotides: TGTGCCAGCGATGGTGGAGGCAATCAGCCCCAGCATTTT. Encoded protein: CASDGGGNQPQHF. V gene TRBV2 combines with J gene TRBJ1-5; D unresolved. Germline-derived CDR1 and CDR2 are SNHLY and FYNNEI. V was shortened by 8 bases and J by 2 bases, with 10 bases between the two germline ends. This CDR3 comprises 13 residues. The whole variable domain, remainder taken from reference TRBV2 and TRBJ1-5, is EPEVTQTPSHQVTQMGQEVILRCVPISNHLYFYWYRQILGQKVEFLVSFYNNEISEKSEIFDDQFSVERPDGSNFTLKIRSTKLEDSAMYFCASDGGGNQPQHFGDGTRLSIL.

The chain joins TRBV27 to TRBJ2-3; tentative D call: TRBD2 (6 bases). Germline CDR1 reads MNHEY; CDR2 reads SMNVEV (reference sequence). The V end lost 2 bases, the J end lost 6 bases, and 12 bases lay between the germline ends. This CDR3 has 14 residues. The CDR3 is CASSLAGTADTQYF. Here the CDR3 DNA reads TGTGCCAGCAGTTTAGCGGGAACCGCGGATACGCAGTATTTT.

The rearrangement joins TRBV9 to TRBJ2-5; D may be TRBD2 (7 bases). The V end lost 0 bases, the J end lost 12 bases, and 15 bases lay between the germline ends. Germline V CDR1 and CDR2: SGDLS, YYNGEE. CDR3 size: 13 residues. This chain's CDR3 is CASSVGGGLLKYF. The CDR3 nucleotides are TGTGCCAGCAGCGTAGGCGGGGGCCTTCTTAAGTACTTC.